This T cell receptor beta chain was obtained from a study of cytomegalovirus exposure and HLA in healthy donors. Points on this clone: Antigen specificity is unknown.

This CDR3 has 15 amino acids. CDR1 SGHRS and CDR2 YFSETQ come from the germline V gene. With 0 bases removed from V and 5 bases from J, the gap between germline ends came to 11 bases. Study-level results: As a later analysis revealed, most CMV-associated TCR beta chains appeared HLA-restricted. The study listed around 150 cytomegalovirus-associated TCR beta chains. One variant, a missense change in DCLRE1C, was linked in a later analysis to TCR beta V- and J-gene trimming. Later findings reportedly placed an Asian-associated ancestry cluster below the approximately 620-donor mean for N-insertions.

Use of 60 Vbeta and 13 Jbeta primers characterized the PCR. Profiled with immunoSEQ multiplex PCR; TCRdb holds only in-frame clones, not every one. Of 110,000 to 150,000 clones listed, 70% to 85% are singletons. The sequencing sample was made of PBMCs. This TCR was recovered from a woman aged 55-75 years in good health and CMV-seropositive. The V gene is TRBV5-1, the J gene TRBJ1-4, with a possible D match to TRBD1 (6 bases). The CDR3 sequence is CASSLVPGENEKLFF. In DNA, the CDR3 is TGCGCCAGCAGCTTGGTTCCAGGGGAAAATGAAAAACTGTTTTTT.